These T cell receptor beta chains were read from a single sample in a study of T-cell reconstitution after alpha-beta-depleted transplantation in children. Via MiXCR, TCRdb re-called the PCR reads, giving one row per CDR3 protein. The table has about 980,000 distinct CDR3 sequences, about 30% seen once. Here the sequenced sample was PBMCs, mostly from graft donor cells, taken 360 days after TCRalphabeta/CD19-depleted stem cell transplant. All receptors derive from a boy less than two years old who had a stem cell transplant for SCID, so the T cells may come from the graft donor. CDR3s leave out the opening cysteine and the closing phenylalanine or tryptophan. Fields, in order: J gene, V gene, CDR3 protein.

TRBJ2-5 | TRBV5-1 | ASSFLRQETQY
TRBJ2-7 | TRBV20-1 | SAARSGILYEQY
TRBJ2-1 | TRBV7-9 | ASSLAGRLAEQF
TRBJ2-1 | TRBV9 | ASSETGQGFNQQF
TRBJ2-1 | TRBV27 | ASSLAGAGGNNEQF
TRBJ2-7 | TRBV12-3/TRBV12-4 | ASSFRDRGYYEQY
TRBJ1-1 | TRBV20-1 | SARVGSGGMNTEAF
TRBJ2-7 | TRBV20-1 | SARTGHYEQY
TRBJ2-5 | TRBV6-1 | ASSTNRGTRETQY
TRBJ2-3 | TRBV5-1 | ASTQTSGGAGDTQY
TRBJ2-4 | TRBV24-1 | ATSEGTGHLAKNIQY
TRBJ2-2 | TRBV9 | ASSVVSGMNTGELF
TRBJ2-3 | TRBV4-3 | ASSAFHRAGADTQY
TRBJ2-7 | TRBV14 | ASSQGWWRGLDEQY
TRBJ2-7 | TRBV7-6 | ASSLVSSSDAYEQY
TRBJ2-3 | TRBV5-1 | ASSLVTDTDTQY
TRBJ2-1 | TRBV11-2 | ASSRRDRVPPNEQF
TRBJ1-5 | TRBV6-2/TRBV6-3 | ASSYSKRGAGGRHQPQH
TRBJ1-2 | TRBV20-1 | SAIRERGYGYT
TRBJ2-7 | TRBV7-8 | ASSLAGDRWQY
TRBJ1-5 | TRBV15 | ATTRGVGAQPQH
TRBJ2-6 | TRBV25-1 | ASSGGPEGNVMT
TRBJ2-3 | TRBV27 | ASINQAGGTDTQY
TRBJ2-2 | TRBV4-1 | ASSLALTGPGELF
TRBJ1-2 | TRBV25-1 | ASSAGIYGYT
TRBJ2-5 | TRBV12-3/TRBV12-4 | ASSLVRAQETQY
TRBJ2-7 | TRBV7-2 | ASSWAGAGYEQY
TRBJ2-5 | TRBV12-5 | ASGSPRGETQY
TRBJ2-7 | TRBV28 | ASSPGGLAGGYEQY
TRBJ2-1 | TRBV29-1 | SVASSSLEQF
TRBJ2-7 | TRBV10-2 | ASSDPAGIYEQY
TRBJ1-2 | TRBV4-1 | ASSQVRVGTGALGYGYT
TRBJ2-7 | TRBV24-1 | ATASRDSYEQY
TRBJ2-3 | TRBV6-4 | ASSEDRGAGTDTQY
TRBJ2-4 | TRBV5-6 | ASSPVGGGAKNIQY
TRBJ2-2 | TRBV12-3/TRBV12-4 | ASTSRGTTGELF
TRBJ2-3 | TRBV27 | ASSSPSLAGDTDTQY
TRBJ2-3 | TRBV24-1 | AIDGGVLDTDTQY
TRBJ2-5 | TRBV20-1 | SASRDSQQETQY
TRBJ2-7 | TRBV2 | ASSETSGGAREQY
TRBJ2-3 | TRBV9 | ASSVVPTYSGTTTDTQY